This T cell receptor (beta chain) was observed in a study of beta chain features in type 1 diabetes listed by TCRdb under 2018. The study in broad terms: Mean age, gender distribution, total cell number and subset yield were not different between patients and healthy donors. Across all samples, fewer than 110,000,000 sorted cells were examined, and cell number per subset correlated strongly with RNA yield. In the study, recently diagnosed type 1 diabetes patients and matched healthy donors were compared on the TCRB repertoires of their sorted circulating CD4+ T cell subsets. Whereas all 30 or so donors provided naive and central memory subsets, regulatory and stem cell-like memory subsets were isolated from just 8 patients and about 8 healthy donors.

Findings and caveats that apply to the study as a whole: Shorter templates might be favored by PCR, yet because patient and control samples were amplified and corrected together, any such skew would affect both groups equally. Because cDNA was sequenced instead of genomic DNA, activated cells with high expression could be over-represented, although the groups did not differ in activation or CD3 levels. Naive, central memory and regulatory TCRB repertoires appeared more similar among patients than among healthy donors. HLA sub-analyses involved small numbers of individuals, so any influence of HLA type on TCRB rearrangement remained unresolved. A moderate but significant shortening of TCRB CDR3 length was observed in type 1 diabetes patients in all four CD4+ subsets. At VDJ recombination sites, patients with type 1 diabetes made fewer insertions and deleted more nucleotides, a pattern implying thymic rearrangement abnormalities.

Each donor gave one peripheral blood draw, about 110 mL on average, collected into heparinised tubes. A BD FACSAria II and a panel including CD45RO, CCR7, CD25, CD127, CD95 and CD27 were used to sort naive, central memory, regulatory and stem cell-like memory CD4+ T cells. Purity was above 95% for every sorted population. PBMCs were isolated immediately by Lymphoprep density gradient centrifugation and stained directly without culture. Samples were stained and sorted in pairs, with one healthy donor and one patient per experiment, so that batch effects were minimized. This clone showed up just a few times. Its antigen is not yet known. It has no much larger one-base neighbor in the sample; base qualities were not kept. The entire isolated RNA was reverse transcribed using the High Capacity cDNA Reverse Transcription Kit, and thus expressed TCRB transcripts were sequenced. Deep immunoSEQ sequencing was applied to naive, central memory and regulatory T cell samples, giving an average of about 3.57 million total reads per sample. Sorted cells were lysed in RLT buffer, and RNA was extracted using DNase-treated RNeasy Micro or Mini kits according to cell number. To prevent cross-contamination, every cell subset was processed on its own, while patient and healthy donor samples were processed together. The immunoSEQ multiplex PCR was used to amplify TCRB sequences from cDNA, yielding 87-bp fragments that span the CDR3 region. The amplicons were sequenced using the Illumina HiSeq platform. The paper's data handling went like this. PCR bias was computationally corrected using synthetic template baselines, reads within Hamming distance 2 were collapsed, and singletons that could not be merged were discarded. Reads were aligned against IMGT so that V, D and J genes, CDR3 length and insertions or deletions at six rearrangement sites could be assigned. Within each subset, clonotype counts were normalized to sorted cell number, after which true diversity and Gini coefficients were computed with the tcR R package. The overlap coefficient, calculated on TCRB nucleotide sequences, was used to quantify repertoire sharing. Out-of-frame TCRB sequences from naive cells were analyzed as a proxy for the pre-selection repertoire. TCRdb limited this immuneACCESS table to in-frame rearrangements with V and J called. A share of clones is missing; checked studies link under half to unresolved V genes, and the rest is unexplained. V, J and clone size derive from that table, while D and trimming were established from the DNA sequence. For this sample there are approximately 260,000 clones; over 20% appear just once. Less than 0.03% of the sample is in the top ten clones.

From a lookup of the germline V gene, CDR1 and CDR2 are LGHNA and YSLEER. V is reduced by 3 bases and J by 2 bases, leaving a spacing of 16 bases between them. The cysteine opens and the phenylalanine closes a CDR3 of 16 amino acids. The DNA shown is the 48-base CDR3, in frame from base 1. This sequence was found in a woman in her thirties or forties with type 1 diabetes. The receptor chain draws on TRBV4-3 and TRBJ1-1; TRBD1 might be the D gene, on 6 matching bases. Sequencing used naive CD4+ T cells from blood. According to the study, the label for this sample's cell subset or site signals: true naive CD4+ T cells. In nucleotide form, the sequence is TGCGCCAGCAGCCAGCTACTTTCCAGGGGTAACACTGAAGCTTTCTTT. This encodes CASSQLLSRGNTEAFF.